This passage covers 15 T cell receptor beta chains from one sample sequenced in a study of shared clonotypes between healthy human individuals. Clones were sequenced by immunoSEQ multiplex PCR, and TCRdb holds only the in-frame ones, with some missing. In the table there are more than 1.2 million clones, approximately 98.5% of which are singletons. The sample comprised naive CD4+ T cells sorted from blood. Regarding subset: CD45RA+ positively selected. These receptors were taken from a young man in good health.

CDR3 sequence (DNA): TGTGCCAGCAGCAGGACAGTCTACGAGCAGTACTTC. As protein: CASSRTVYEQYF. The rearrangement uses TRBV6-5 and TRBJ2-7, with D maybe TRBD1 (6 bases). This CDR3 comprises 12 residues. V shed 6 bases and J shed 3 bases, with 9 bases lying between them. CDR1 and CDR2 (germline): MNHEY, SVGAGI.

With respect to this clone: The sample carries other DNA sequences with the same CDR3. This chain uses TRBV18 with TRBJ2-6; D not resolved. Trimming took 6 bases from V and 0 from J, leaving 3 bases between them. Germline CDR1 KGHSH, CDR2 LQKENI. CDR3 length equals 13 residues. The CDR3 coding sequence is TGTGCCAGCTCGTACTCTGGGGCCAACGTCCTGACTTTC. Translating gives CASSYSGANVLTF.

The rearrangement links TRBV5-5 to TRBJ1-5; unclear D gene. V lost 3 bases to trimming and J lost 3 bases, with 13 bases between them. The germline V gene encodes CDR1 SGHKS and CDR2 YYEKEE (reference sequence). This CDR3 region has 15 residues. The DNA for the CDR3 is TGTGCCAGCAGCTGGCAGGCTACTACCAATCAGCCCCAGCATTTT. This sequence encodes CASSWQATTNQPQHF.

The chain links TRBV5-1 to TRBJ2-1; 10 nucleotides match TRBD2. CDR1 and CDR2 (germline): SGHRS, YFSETQ. This CDR3 comprises 16 residues. Germline trimming cut 5 bases from V and 7 bases from J; bases unmatched to any gene: 12. In DNA, the CDR3 is TGCGCCAGCAGGATGACCCTAGCGGGAGTTATAAATGAGCAGTTCTTC. This sequence encodes CASRMTLAGVINEQFF.

The genes are TRBV5-1 and TRBJ2-1; D ambiguous. Per the germline V gene, CDR1 is SGHRS and CDR2 is YFSETQ. This CDR3 spans 16 amino acids. V was trimmed by 0 bases and J by 1 base, leaving 11 bases between them. The CDR3 region is CASSLADPASYNEQFF. In nucleotides, the CDR3 is TGCGCCAGCAGCTTGGCAGACCCCGCGTCCTACAATGAGCAGTTCTTC.

The chain recombines TRBV7-9 with TRBJ2-3; TRBD1 matches at 9 bases. The CDR3 runs 16 residues. Germline CDR1 and CDR2: SEHNR and FQNEAQ (reference sequence). J was trimmed by 1 base and V by 6 bases; bases with no gene match: 8. CDR3 bases: TGTGCCAGCAGACAACAGGGGGCGCTGGGCACAGATACGCAGTATTTT. As protein: CASRQQGALGTDTQYF.

The rearrangement uses TRBV5-8 and TRBJ2-2; maybe TRBD2 (6 bases). The germline V gene encodes CDR1 SGHTS and CDR2 YDEGEE. V lost 1 base and J lost 0, with 10 bases in between. CDR3 length: 16 amino acids. The CDR3 DNA reads as TGTGCCAGCAGCTTGCTTGGCGGGACGAACACCGGGGAGCTGTTTTTT. Residues: CASSLLGGTNTGELFF. The full variable domain, completed using reference TRBV5-8 and TRBJ2-2, is EAGVTQSPTHLIKTRGQQATLRCSPISGHTSVYWYQQALGLGLQFLLWYDEGEERNRGNFPPRFSGRQFPNYSSELNVNALELEDSALYLCASSLLGGTNTGELFFGEGSRLTVL.

Regarding this clone: The sample has other DNA sequences that encode this CDR3 too. This chain joins TRBV27 and TRBJ1-5; tentative D call: TRBD1 (5 bases). Per germline, CDR1 MNHEY and CDR2 SMNVEV (reference sequence). The CDR3 consists of 13 residues. V lost 2 bases and J lost 4, with 6 bases in between. The CDR3 sequence: CASSLRGNQPQHF. The CDR3 DNA reads TGTGCCAGCAGTTTAAGGGGAAATCAGCCCCAGCATTTT.

The J gene is TRBJ2-2, the V gene TRBV28, with TRBD1 matching 8 bases. CDR1 is MDHEN, CDR2 SYDVKM, per germline. The CDR3 length is 16 residues. V shed 2 bases, J shed 4 bases, and the junction held 6 bases outside the gene matches. CDR3 sequence reads: CASSLTQGAGTGELFF. CDR3 DNA sequence: TGTGCCAGCAGTTTAACGCAGGGGGCAGGCACCGGGGAGCTGTTTTTT.

This clone has only one observation. This rearrangement joins TRBV29-1 to TRBJ2-7, with D maybe TRBD1 (6 bases). V was pared by 7 bases and J by 4 bases, with 8 bases between. Germline CDR1 SQVTM, CDR2 ANQGSEA. This CDR3 has 10 amino acids. CDR3 in amino acids: CSARGYEQYF. The CDR3, as DNA: TGCAGCGCCAGGGGTTACGAGCAGTACTTC.

The chain links TRBV2 to TRBJ1-5; D is unclear. The CDR3 sequence is 17 residues long. The V and J ends lost 0 bases and 0 bases respectively, with 12 bases between them. Germline V gene sequence: CDR1 SNHLY, CDR2 FYNNEI. The CDR3 here is CASSEAYSGYSNQPQHF. CDR3 nucleotide sequence: TGTGCCAGCAGTGAAGCGTATTCAGGCTATAGCAATCAGCCCCAGCATTTT.

V is TRBV11-3 and J is TRBJ1-2; no clear D gene. The V end lost 5 bases, the J end lost 7 bases, and 8 bases lay between the germline ends. Germline V lookup: CDR1 SGHNT, CDR2 YENEEA. The CDR3 runs to 11 residues. DNA of the CDR3: TGTGCCAGCAGCCCATGGCGTGGCTACACCTTC. As protein: CASSPWRGYTF.

The chain recombines TRBV6-1 with TRBJ1-2; D call uncertain. V was pared by 7 bases and J by 4 bases, with 16 bases between. Germline V gene lookup returns CDR1 MNHNS and CDR2 SASEGT. CDR3 length equals 14 residues. The CDR3 reads CASNELGGSYGYTF. The CDR3 region has the DNA TGTGCCAGCAACGAACTTGGCGGCAGCTATGGCTACACCTTC.

This chain's CDR3 is CASSDSDTNTGELFF. The CDR3 nucleotides are TGTGCCAGCAGTGACTCGGACACGAACACCGGGGAGCTGTTTTTT. The chain combines TRBV6-4 with TRBJ2-2, with D perhaps matching TRBD1 (5 bases). V was cut by 0 bases and J by 0 bases, with 5 bases left in between. Germline V gene lookup returns CDR1 MRHNA and CDR2 SNTAGT. This CDR3 has 15 residues.

The genes are TRBV2 and TRBJ1-2; 8 positions match TRBD1. The germline gives CDR1 SNHLY, CDR2 FYNNEI. The CDR3 has 16 residues. J gave up 0 bases and V 2 bases, and 5 bases lay outside the gene matches. For the CDR3, the DNA is TGTGCCAGCAGTGAACGGACAGGGTATCCTAACTATGGCTACACCTTC. Residues: CASSERTGYPNYGYTF.